A single T cell receptor beta chain is shown here with its context. Its antigen is not identified. The TCR beta CDR3 regions underwent amplification using RNA transcripts as the source. Researchers ran a first-round RT-PCR on the TCR CDR3 using the HTBI primer set. TCRdb re-derived calls from the multiplex PCR reads in MiXCR, one entry per CDR3 protein. The data show more than 450,000 distinct CDR3 sequences, with 15% to 20% seen just once and roughly 50% held by the top ten. The data derive from a study of T cells in Graves' hyperthyroidism and ophthalmopathy. Study context: Before treatment of any kind, peripheral blood was taken at initial diagnosis.

Study results and limitations: In validation, the model predicted ophthalmopathy. These predictions came a median 6.5 months before onset.

The V and J ends lost 1 base and 7 bases respectively, with 14 bases between them. The CDR3 length is 14 residues. Inclusion characteristics of ophthalmopathy patients comprised a Clinical Activity Score of at least 3, a NOSPECS grade of at least 4, and duration under 3 months. It was 8.5 to 10 ml of fresh peripheral blood that supplied the PBMCs. The sample was blood. The chain is built from TRBV12-3 or TRBV12-4 and TRBJ2-7; tentative D call: TRBD1 (6 bases). This TCR derives from a man aged 35 to 55 with Graves' ophthalmopathy. CDR3 DNA sequence: TGTGCCAGCAGTTTAGACTACAGGGTATGGGAGCAGTACTTC. It specifies CASSLDYRVWEQYF.